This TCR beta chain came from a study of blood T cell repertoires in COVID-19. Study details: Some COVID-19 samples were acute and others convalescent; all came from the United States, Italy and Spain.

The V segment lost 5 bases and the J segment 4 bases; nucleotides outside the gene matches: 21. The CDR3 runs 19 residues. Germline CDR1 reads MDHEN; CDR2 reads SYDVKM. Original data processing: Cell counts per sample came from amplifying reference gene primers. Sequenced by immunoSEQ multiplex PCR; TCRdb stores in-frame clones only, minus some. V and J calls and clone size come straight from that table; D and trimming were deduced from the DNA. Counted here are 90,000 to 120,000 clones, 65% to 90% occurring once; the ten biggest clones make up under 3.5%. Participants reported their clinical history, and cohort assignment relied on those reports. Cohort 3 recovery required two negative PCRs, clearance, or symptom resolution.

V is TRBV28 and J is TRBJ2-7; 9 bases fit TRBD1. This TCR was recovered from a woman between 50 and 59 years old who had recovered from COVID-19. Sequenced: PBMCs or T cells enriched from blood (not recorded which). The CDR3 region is CASSPHSTFKQGARYEQYF. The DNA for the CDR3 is TGTGCCAGCAGTCCTCACTCCACTTTTAAACAGGGGGCGCGGTACGAGCAGTACTTC. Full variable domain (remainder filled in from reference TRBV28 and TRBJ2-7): DVKVTQSSRYLVKRTGEKVFLECVQDMDHENMFWYRQDPGLGLRLIYFSYDVKMKEKGDIPEGYSVSREKKERFSLILESASTNQTSMYLCASSPHSTFKQGARYEQYFGPGTRLTVT.